One sample yielded the 26 T cell receptor beta chains listed below, sequenced in a study of blood T cell repertoires in COVID-19. The protocol was immunoSEQ multiplex PCR, while the TCRdb copy is restricted to in-frame clones and leaves out a portion. This sample has more than 70,000 clones, with roughly 80% found just once. The sample consisted of peripheral blood. These receptors were obtained from a human donor in a cohort sampled during active COVID-19.

The rearrangement uses TRBV7-6 and TRBJ2-1; D possibly corresponds to TRBD2 (5 bases). Germline lookup yields CDR1 SGHVS and CDR2 FNYEAQ. CDR3 length: 16 amino acids. Between the trimmed V and J ends, which lost 0 bases and 9 bases, there was a span of 18 bases. Here the CDR3 DNA reads TGTGCCAGCAGCTTAGCCACCGGGGTTTTGGGCGGTGAGCAGTTCTTC. Protein: CASSLATGVLGGEQFF.

V usage is TRBV7-2 and J usage is TRBJ1-3; 8 bases agree with TRBD1. The CDR3 is made up of 17 amino acids. CDR1 is SGHTA, CDR2 FQGNSA, per germline. J was trimmed by 2 bases and V by 1 base; bases with no gene match: 7. The CDR3 DNA reads TGTGCCAGCAGCTTAGGTCGGGACAGGAGCGCTGGAAACACCATATATTTT. This gives the protein CASSLGRDRSAGNTIYF.

The rearrangement uses TRBV7-8 and TRBJ1-2; TRBD1 might be the D (6 bases). Trimming took 4 bases from V and 2 from J, leaving 11 bases between them. The CDR3 extends over 14 amino acids. From germline, CDR1 is SGHVS and CDR2 FQNEAQ. The CDR3 DNA is TGTGCCAGCAGCTCACAGGGTCTGAACTATGGCTACACCTTC. Amino acids: CASSSQGLNYGYTF. Combining the CDR3 with reference TRBV7-8 and TRBJ1-2 gives the whole variable domain GAGVSQSPRYKVAKRGQDVALRCDPISGHVSLFWYQQALGQGPEFLTYFQNEAQLDKSGLPSDRFFAERPEGSVSTLKIQRTQQEDSAVYLCASSSQGLNYGYTFGSGTRLTVV.

This clone was observed a handful of times. The chain recombines TRBV24-1 with TRBJ2-5, with TRBD1 identical over 8 bases. Germline CDR1 is KGHDR and CDR2 is SFDVKD. With V trimmed by 0 bases and J by 3 bases, 2 bases remained unmatched. The CDR3 totals 15 residues. The CDR3 protein is CATSDLEDREETQYF. CDR3 nucleotides: TGTGCCACCAGTGATTTGGAGGACAGGGAAGAGACCCAGTACTTC.

This clone was picked up one time. The chain has TRBV30 and TRBJ1-2, with TRBD1 matching 7 bases. V gave up 1 base and J gave up 4 bases; unmatched junction bases: 3. This CDR3 region has 13 residues. Germline CDR1 is GTSNPN and CDR2 is SVGIG (reference sequence). The DNA of the CDR3 is TGTGCCTGGAGTGAGGGGGCGAGCTATGGCTACACCTTC. Translation: CAWSEGASYGYTF.

This chain uses TRBV7-2 with TRBJ2-1; no definite D call. The germline V and J ends were trimmed by 0 bases and 0 bases, with 6 bases remaining between them. The length of the CDR3 is 15 residues. Germline V gene lookup returns CDR1 SGHTA and CDR2 FQGNSA. CDR3 coding DNA: TGTGCCAGCAGCTTAGCGGTTAGCTCCTACAATGAGCAGTTCTTC. Amino acid sequence: CASSLAVSSYNEQFF.

V gene TRBV19 combines with J gene TRBJ1-2; no firm D call. Germline values: CDR1 LNHDA, CDR2 SQIVND (reference sequence). The CDR3 totals 15 residues. V was cut by 3 bases and J by 4 bases, with 15 bases left in between. The CDR3 DNA reads TGTGCCAGTAGTATTCGGACGGAGGCCGTCTATGGCTACACCTTC. This codes for CASSIRTEAVYGYTF.

The chain recombines TRBV28 with TRBJ1-1; D not certain. V gave up 5 bases and J gave up 8 bases, with 12 bases separating them. The CDR3 consists of 12 residues. CDR1 and CDR2 from the germline V gene are MDHEN and SYDVKM. The CDR3 DNA reads TGTGCCAGCAGTCTCTCCTTGCGAGAAGCTTTCTTT. The encoded protein is CASSLSLREAFF. The whole variable domain, filled in from reference TRBV28 and TRBJ1-1, reads DVKVTQSSRYLVKRTGEKVFLECVQDMDHENMFWYRQDPGLGLRLIYFSYDVKMKEKGDIPEGYSVSREKKERFSLILESASTNQTSMYLCASSLSLREAFFGQGTRLTVV.

The gene calls are TRBV18 and TRBJ1-6; 8 positions match TRBD1. The CDR3 runs 16 residues. From germline, CDR1 is KGHSH and CDR2 LQKENI. V lost 0 bases, J lost 7 bases, and 5 bases stayed unmatched. The CDR3 protein is CASSPPGGQDNSPLHF. CDR3 nucleotide sequence: TGTGCCAGCTCACCACCCGGGGGACAGGACAATTCACCCCTCCACTTT.

The chain carries TRBV24-1 and TRBJ1-4; D not certain. Trimming cost V 3 bases and J 3 bases, with 13 bases left between them. CDR3 size: 16 residues. Germline V gene lookup returns CDR1 KGHDR and CDR2 SFDVKD. The CDR3 coding sequence is TGTGCCACCAGTGATGCTGCGGGGTCGGCTAATGAAAAACTGTTTTTT. Translating gives CATSDAAGSANEKLFF.

In this sample, this clone turned up once. This chain's CDR3 is CASSRESTSGRVGAAKNIQYF. The CDR3 nucleotides read TGTGCCAGTAGCCGAGAGTCGACTAGCGGGAGGGTGGGGGCGGCCAAAAACATTCAGTACTTC. The V call is TRBV19, the J call TRBJ2-4; 14 bases match TRBD2. The junction had 17 bases not matched to a gene; V was cut back by 6 bases and J by 1 base. CDR1 LNHDA and CDR2 SQIVND come from the germline V gene (reference sequence). The CDR3 extends over 21 amino acids.

This clone was seen more than once but under ten times. The chain carries TRBV6-6 and TRBJ2-7; 7 nucleotides line up with TRBD1. V trimming: 5 bases; J trimming: 2 bases; junction bases outside the gene matches: 6. CDR1 and CDR2 (germline): MNHNY, SVGAGI (reference sequence). This CDR3 spans 14 amino acids. DNA for the CDR3: TGTGCCAGCAGTCCGGGACAGCCACCCTACGAGCAGTACTTC. Its protein product is CASSPGQPPYEQYF.

The V gene is TRBV28, the J gene TRBJ1-4, with D perhaps TRBD1 (5 bases). The V end was cut by 3 bases, the J end by 8 bases, with 16 bases between. The CDR3 length is 15 residues. CDR1 and CDR2 (germline): MDHEN, SYDVKM. The chain's CDR3 is CASSLGGDAREKLFF. The CDR3 DNA reads as TGTGCCAGCAGTTTGGGGGGGGATGCGCGGGAAAAACTGTTTTTT.

This chain uses TRBV3-1 (or the pseudogene TRBV3-2) with TRBJ2-1, with 7 bases lining up with TRBD2. V dropped 2 bases and J dropped 4; count of bases not matched to a gene: 8. Germline V gene data show CDR1 as LGHDT and CDR2 as YNNKEL (reference sequence). This CDR3 is 16 amino acids long. The CDR3 DNA is TGTGCCAGCAGCCAACTCGGCGGGAGAAGTTACAATGAGCAGTTCTTC. Translated, it gives CASSQLGGRSYNEQFF.

This clone was observed a single time. The chain uses TRBV15 and TRBJ1-1; D is possibly TRBD1 (5 bases). CDR1 LNHNV and CDR2 YYDKDF come from the germline V gene (reference sequence). Trimming cost V 0 bases and J 0 bases, with 8 bases left between them. CDR3 length: 15 amino acids. The CDR3 spells CATSRDRAVNTEAFF. The CDR3 bases are TGTGCCACCAGCAGAGACAGGGCGGTGAACACTGAAGCTTTCTTT.

V and J are TRBV25-1 and TRBJ2-2; D is unresolved. V lost 2 bases and J lost 4, with 11 bases in between. Germline V CDR1 and CDR2: MGHDK, SYGVNS. The CDR3 extends over 15 amino acids. Here the CDR3 DNA reads TGTGCCAGCAGTGAAACTAATGTGGGCACCGGGGAGCTGTTTTTT. Its translation is CASSETNVGTGELFF.

The J gene is TRBJ2-2, the V gene TRBV15; TRBD2 matches 12 bases. This CDR3 comprises 15 residues. J was trimmed by 8 bases and V by 9 bases; bases with no gene match: 10. CDR1 is LNHNV, CDR2 YYDKDF, per germline (reference sequence). The CDR3 loop is CATYPSGRDSGELFF. CDR3 bases: TGTGCCACATATCCTAGCGGGAGGGATTCGGGGGAGCTGTTTTTT.

This clone was seen just once. This chain joins TRBV19 and TRBJ2-7, with TRBD1 identical over 7 bases. CDR3 size: 14 residues. J gave up 2 bases and V 6 bases, and 7 bases lay outside the gene matches. In germline, CDR1 is LNHDA, CDR2 SQIVND (reference sequence). CDR3 nucleotide sequence: TGTGCCAGTAGGAGGACAGGAGAAACCTACGAGCAGTACTTC. Amino acid sequence: CASRRTGETYEQYF.

The chain couples TRBV2 to TRBJ1-6; possible D gene TRBD1, 6 bases. The CDR3 is 14 residues long. In germline, CDR1 is SNHLY, CDR2 FYNNEI. V lost 1 base, J lost 8 bases, and 9 bases lay in between. The CDR3 DNA reads as TGTGCCAGCAGTGAAGGAGAGGGGGATTCACCCCTCCACTTT. Its protein product is CASSEGEGDSPLHF. Complete variable domain (other parts from reference TRBV2 and TRBJ1-6): EPEVTQTPSHQVTQMGQEVILRCVPISNHLYFYWYRQILGQKVEFLVSFYNNEISEKSEIFDDQFSVERPDGSNFTLKIRSTKLEDSAMYFCASSEGEGDSPLHFGNGTRLTVT.

The genes are TRBV2 and TRBJ2-3; 15 nucleotides align to TRBD2. The germline V gene has CDR1 SNHLY and CDR2 FYNNEI. This CDR3 spans 12 amino acids. V was pared by 7 bases and J by 12 bases, with 2 bases of the junction left unmatched. The CDR3 sequence: CASKGLAGGQYF. The CDR3 coding sequence is TGTGCCAGCAAGGGACTAGCGGGGGGTCAGTATTTT.

The genes are TRBV6-2 or TRBV6-3 and TRBJ2-7; possibly TRBD2 for D (6 bases). Germline values: CDR1 MNHEY, CDR2 SVGEGT. V lost 2 bases and J lost 7, with 9 bases in between. The CDR3 length is 12 residues. The CDR3 sequence: CASSYPRGEQYF. The CDR3 DNA is TGTGCCAGCAGTTACCCCCGGGGGGAGCAGTACTTC.

This clone was counted once. The rearrangement joins TRBV7-2 to TRBJ2-1, with D unclear. This CDR3 contains 15 residues. V was pared by 1 base and J by 4 bases, with 11 bases between. From germline, CDR1 is SGHTA and CDR2 FQGNSA. The CDR3 spells CASSLGPQLYNEQFF. The CDR3 DNA follows: TGTGCCAGCAGCTTAGGGCCACAGTTATACAATGAGCAGTTCTTC.

V gene TRBV30 combines with J gene TRBJ2-4; 9 bases match TRBD1. The CDR3 has 14 amino acids. Germline CDR1 and CDR2: GTSNPN and SVGIG (reference sequence). After removal of 1 base from V and 3 bases from J, the junction contained 1 base not matched to a gene. CDR3 nucleotide sequence: TGTGCCTGGAGTGACAGGGGGCACAAAAACATTCAGTACTTC. Translation: CAWSDRGHKNIQYF.

This clone came up a few times. The V and J genes are TRBV29-1 and TRBJ2-3; D is possibly TRBD1 (6 bases). There are 12 residues in the CDR3. V was shortened by 5 bases and J by 4 bases, with 10 bases between the two germline ends. Germline-derived CDR1 and CDR2 are SQVTM and ANQGSEA. The CDR3 sequence is CSVPRGADTQYF. CDR3 in DNA: TGCAGCGTTCCCAGGGGTGCAGATACGCAGTATTTT.

The chain is built from TRBV4-1 and TRBJ2-7; possibly TRBD2 for D (5 bases). Per germline, CDR1 MGHRA and CDR2 YSYEKL. Between the trimmed V and J ends, which lost 1 base and 5 bases, there was a span of 15 bases. This CDR3 is built from 15 residues. CDR3 sequence reads: CASSQGSGSRDEQYF. The CDR3 bases are TGCGCCAGCAGCCAAGGCTCGGGGAGTCGCGACGAGCAGTACTTC.

The chain is built from TRBV20-1 and TRBJ2-1; D not resolved. Between the trimmed V and J ends, which lost 3 bases and 7 bases, there was a span of 10 bases. This CDR3 contains 12 residues. From germline, CDR1 is DFQATT and CDR2 SNEGSKA (reference sequence). The CDR3 sequence is CSASRGPNEQFF. The DNA of the CDR3 is TGCAGTGCTAGTCGTGGGCCTAATGAGCAGTTCTTC.